The 12 T cell receptor beta chains below were found in one sample sequenced in a study of PD-1 blockade in classical Hodgkin lymphoma. Generated by immunoSEQ multiplex PCR, the TCRdb table keeps only in-frame clones and is missing some. Altogether around 36,000 clones are present, 80% to 90% being singletons, with the ten largest covering 9%. The patients all showed relapse after autologous stem cell transplantation, while their brentuximab vedotin exposure varied. The source was peripheral blood mononuclear cells (PBMCs), collected at baseline. The origin of the receptors is a human donor with classical Hodgkin lymphoma.

The chain combines TRBV2 with TRBJ1-5; D unresolved. V lost 1 base and J lost 3, with 10 bases in between. This CDR3 comprises 15 residues. Looked up from germline, CDR1 is SNHLY and CDR2 is FYNNEI. CDR3 loop: CASSEGGWANQPQHF. CDR3 bases: TGTGCCAGCAGTGAAGGGGGATGGGCCAATCAGCCCCAGCATTTT.

The chain links TRBV6-5 to TRBJ1-3, with D unresolved. Trimming left V 6 bases short and J 4 bases short, with 16 bases between. Per the germline V gene, CDR1 is MNHEY and CDR2 is SVGAGI. The CDR3 is 15 amino acids. The CDR3 sequence is CASRIFGVGGNTIYF. The CDR3 DNA sequence: TGTGCCAGCAGGATATTCGGGGTAGGAGGAAACACCATATATTTT.

The chain carries TRBV5-1 and TRBJ1-3; no clear D gene. The CDR3 runs to 16 residues. CDR1 SGHRS and CDR2 YFSETQ come from the germline V gene. Trimming pared 3 bases from V and 4 bases from J, leaving 17 bases between. DNA for the CDR3: TGCGCCAGCAGCTCAGCCGGGATCGTGAACGGAAACACCATATATTTT. Its protein is CASSSAGIVNGNTIYF.

The chain employs TRBV6-1 and TRBJ2-7; the D is unclear. Trimming pared 11 bases from V and 3 bases from J, leaving 14 bases between. Germline V gene lookup returns CDR1 MNHNS and CDR2 SASEGT. The CDR3 has 12 amino acids. The CDR3 loop reads CAGTFSFYEQYF. The CDR3 region has the DNA TGTGCCGGTACTTTTTCCTTCTACGAGCAGTACTTC.

The chain uses TRBV7-3 and TRBJ2-3; D gene uncertain. The CDR3 is 12 amino acids. CDR1 is SGHTA, CDR2 FQGTGA, per germline. V lost 5 bases to trimming and J lost 5 bases, with 8 bases between them. CDR3 residues: CASSLLGDTQYF. Here the CDR3 DNA reads TGTGCCAGCAGCCTTTTAGGAGATACGCAGTATTTT.

This clone was detected a few times. The CDR3 nucleotides are TGTGCCAGCAGCTTCGGACTAGGGGGCTACAATGAGCAGTTCTTC. Protein sequence: CASSFGLGGYNEQFF. The chain joins TRBV7-2 to TRBJ2-1; tentatively, D is TRBD2 (7 bases). CDR3 length equals 15 residues. V lost 3 bases, J lost 3 bases, and 12 bases lay in between. Germline V gene data show CDR1 as SGHTA and CDR2 as FQGNSA.

For the CDR3, the DNA is TGTGCCAGCTCTCTCGACAGGAGGAATCAGCCCCAGCATTTT. Its protein is CASSLDRRNQPQHF. The chain recombines TRBV18 with TRBJ1-5, with a tentative D call TRBD1 (6 bases). Germline-derived CDR1 and CDR2 are KGHSH and LQKENI. The CDR3 extends over 14 amino acids. V was pared by 6 bases and J by 4 bases, with 13 bases between.

CDR3 sequence reads: CASSRYSGNTIYF. The CDR3 coding sequence is TGCGCCAGTAGTCGGTACTCTGGAAACACCATATATTTT. The genes are TRBV10-1 and TRBJ1-3, with unresolved D. Trimming pared 9 bases from V and 0 bases from J, leaving 9 bases between. The germline gives CDR1 WNHNN, CDR2 SYGVQD (reference sequence). There are 13 residues in the CDR3.

The V and J genes are TRBV18 and TRBJ2-7; 7 nucleotides match TRBD1. V lost 3 bases, J lost 0 bases, and 11 bases stayed unmatched. This CDR3 region has 17 residues. In germline, CDR1 is KGHSH, CDR2 LQKENI. CDR3 residues: CASSPPWTGSHSYEQYF. The CDR3, as DNA: TGTGCCAGCTCACCTCCATGGACAGGATCCCACTCCTACGAGCAGTACTTC.

The chain uses TRBV15 and TRBJ1-5, with a tentative D call TRBD1 (5 bases). This CDR3 has 20 amino acids. V was trimmed by 11 bases and J by 0 bases, leaving 32 bases between them. CDR1 is LNHNV, CDR2 YYDKDF, per germline (reference sequence). CDR3: CASKYLPGPKGNYSNQPQHF. CDR3 in DNA: TGTGCCTCCAAATACCTCCCGGGACCCAAAGGGAATTATAGCAATCAGCCCCAGCATTTT.

The DNA of the CDR3 is TGTGCCAGCAGTGGACTAGCGGGGGGACAAGAGACCCAGTACTTC. It encodes CASSGLAGGQETQYF. This sequence joins TRBV6-1 and TRBJ2-5; 13 nucleotides match TRBD2. The germline CDR1 and CDR2 sequences are MNHNS and SASEGT. The CDR3 totals 15 residues. After removal of 4 bases from V and 2 bases from J, the junction contained 1 base not matched to a gene.

V gene TRBV7-3 combines with J gene TRBJ2-3, with D possibly TRBD2 on 5 matching bases. The CDR3 loop spans 14 amino acids. With 6 bases removed from V and 2 bases from J, the gap between germline ends came to 12 bases. Germline CDR1 SGHTA, CDR2 FQGTGA. The CDR3 here is CASRSSGATDTQYF. DNA of the CDR3: TGTGCCAGCAGATCAAGCGGTGCCACAGATACGCAGTATTTT.